This is a list of T cell receptor beta chains from one sample in a study of HIV-infected patients and healthy controls. TCRdb reprocessed the 5' RACE reads via MiXCR and lists one record per CDR3 protein. The table records about 18,000 distinct CDR3 sequences, about 9.5% of them present only once. Specimen: blood. All receptors derive from an adult in good health. CDR3s include the opening cysteine and the closing phenylalanine or tryptophan. The D gene is left open where the match is weak. Clone size is stated in some rows and not others, as once, few, many or a class when expanded.

clone_size,j_call,d_call,v_call,cdr3_nt,cdr3_aa
many,TRBJ1-2,.,TRBV6-1,TGTGCCAGCAAGATGGGGGACTATGGCTACACCTTC,CASKMGDYGYTF
many,TRBJ2-1,.,TRBV5-6,TGTGCCAGCTCCCGAGGGGGGGACTACAATGAGCAGTTCTTC,CASSRGGDYNEQFF
many,TRBJ2-5,.,TRBV11-2,TGTGCCAGCAGCTTGGTTATAGCAGGCGAGACCCAGTACTTC,CASSLVIAGETQYF
.,TRBJ2-3,.,TRBV5-4,TGTGCCAGCAGCCAAGGGGGGGAGTTGTTAATAGGCACAGATACGCAGTATTTT,CASSQGGELLIGTDTQYF
many,TRBJ2-1,TRBD2,TRBV2,TGTGCCAGCAGGAAACTAGCGGGAGCTCCCGGTGAGCAGTTCTTC,CASRKLAGAPGEQFF
many,TRBJ2-7,TRBD1,TRBV19,TGTGCCAGTAGTTCCCACGGGACAGCCTATTACAACCCCTACGAGCAGTACTTC,CASSSHGTAYYNPYEQYF
medium-sized,TRBJ1-1,TRBD1,TRBV7-9,TGTGCCAGCAGCTTTGACGGGACAGGGAACACTGAAGCTTTCTTT,CASSFDGTGNTEAFF
.,TRBJ1-2,.,TRBV25-1,TGTGCCAGCAGCAATCCGGGGGTAGGGCCTGGCTACACCTTC,CASSNPGVGPGYTF
.,TRBJ2-3,.,TRBV14,TGTGCCAGCAGCCAGATCTGGCAGGCGAGGGATACGCAGTATTTT,CASSQIWQARDTQYF
.,TRBJ2-3,.,TRBV20-1,TGCAGTGCTAGAGAGGACGGCACAGATACGCAGTATTTT,CSAREDGTDTQYF
many,TRBJ2-1,TRBD2,TRBV12-3/TRBV12-4,TGTGCCAGCAGTTTCAGCGGGGTTACAAGTGAGCAGTTCTTC,CASSFSGVTSEQFF
many,TRBJ1-1,.,TRBV5-1,TGCGCCAGCAGCTCCGCCAGGGGAGGGGACACTGAAGCTTTCTTT,CASSSARGGDTEAFF
medium-sized,TRBJ2-5,.,TRBV7-2,TGTGCCAGCAGCTTACCGGGCCCTCGGACTTTCAGGGGCCAGACCCAGTACTTC,CASSLPGPRTFRGQTQYF
many,TRBJ2-1,.,TRBV12-3/TRBV12-4,TGTGCCAGCAGTTTAATAGGGCAGAGTGAGCAGTTCTTC,CASSLIGQSEQFF
many,TRBJ2-3,TRBD1,TRBV28,TGTGCCAGCACCCCCGGGACAGGGGCGGTAGCGGGACCCACAGATACGCAGTATTTT,CASTPGTGAVAGPTDTQYF